This T cell receptor beta chain appears in the sequencing data of a study of T cell responses to AZD1222 COVID-19 vaccine. Broader study findings: Only after the peak T cell response were repertoires sampled. Nearly half of spike-specific TCRs reportedly target unmutated variant regions. The donor group comprised mostly white British people and more females; the analysis possibly underestimated clonal diversity.

This clone appeared once. The antigen remains undetermined. The CDR3 spans 15 residues. Germline V CDR1 and CDR2: SEHNR, FQNEAQ (reference sequence). Trimming took 5 bases from V and 1 from J, leaving 15 bases between them. Repertoires were generated with immunoSEQ multiplex PCR, while TCRdb's copy carries only in-frame clones and drops some. The sample lists about 200,000 clones; approximately 94% were seen once. The gene calls are TRBV7-9 and TRBJ2-7; a possible D gene is TRBD2 (5 bases). Sequences were derived from peripheral blood, sampled 28 days after the second AZD1222 dose. The origin of this receptor is an adult who received the AZD1222 COVID-19 vaccine. CDR3 sequence reads: CASSPRRGISYEQYF. The CDR3 bases are TGTGCCAGCAGCCCAAGACGGGGAATTTCCTACGAGCAGTACTTC.